A selection of T cell receptor beta chains follows, all from one sample in a study of blood T cell repertoires in COVID-19. Sequencing was performed with immunoSEQ multiplex PCR; in TCRdb, only in-frame clones are kept and a portion is missing. In the table there are around 190,000 clones, approximately 80% of which are singletons. The sample was peripheral blood. Every receptor here comes from a woman between 50 and 59 years old with active or convalescent COVID-19. Both conserved end residues are part of each CDR3. D genes are given only for firm matches. Size is stated for part of the rows, as once, few or many counts, or as a class when the clone is expanded.

size | J | V | D | CDR3 | DNA
NA | TRBJ1-2 | TRBV7-9 | TRBD1 | CASSFGTGVYGYTF | TGTGCCAGCAGCTTCGGTACAGGGGTCTATGGCTACACCTTC
NA | TRBJ2-1 | TRBV7-2 | NA | CASSARSTGPNEQFF | TGTGCCAGCAGCGCACGATCCACAGGGCCCAATGAGCAGTTCTTC
NA | TRBJ1-1 | TRBV9 | NA | CASSAPQGTGTEAFF | TGTGCCAGCAGCGCCCCCCAAGGAACGGGGACTGAAGCTTTCTTT
NA | TRBJ2-4 | TRBV2 | NA | CASSEGGNTLKNIQYF | TGTGCCAGCAGTGAAGGAGGGAACACCCTCAAAAACATTCAGTACTTC
once | TRBJ1-3 | TRBV2 | NA | CASFYGEGNTIYF | TGTGCCAGCTTCTACGGGGAAGGAAACACCATATATTTT
once | TRBJ2-5 | TRBV11-2 | NA | CASSLDPSGETQYF | TGTGCCAGCAGCTTAGATCCCTCAGGAGAGACCCAGTACTTC
few | TRBJ1-2 | TRBV7-2 | NA | CASSLGGPYGYTF | TGTGCCAGCAGCTTGGGGGGACCCTATGGCTACACCTTC
NA | TRBJ1-2 | TRBV19 | NA | CASNPLQGSNYGYTF | TGTGCCAGTAATCCTCTACAGGGCTCTAACTATGGCTACACCTTC
NA | TRBJ1-2 | TRBV3-1/TRBV3-2 | TRBD1 | CASSLQTGGLGYTF | TGTGCCAGCAGCCTTCAGACAGGGGGTCTCGGCTACACCTTC
once | TRBJ2-6 | TRBV7-8 | NA | CASSLRQKDWFSGANVLTF | TGTGCCAGCAGCTTAAGGCAAAAGGACTGGTTCTCTGGGGCCAACGTCCTGACTTTC
NA | TRBJ2-7 | TRBV6-2/TRBV6-3 | TRBD2 | CASSFRGGISYEQYF | TGTGCCAGCAGTTTCCGGGGGGGGATTAGCTACGAGCAGTACTTC
NA | TRBJ1-1 | TRBV19 | NA | CASMGGNTEAFF | TGTGCCAGTATGGGGGGTAACACTGAAGCTTTCTTT
few | TRBJ1-6 | TRBV19 | TRBD1 | CASSRGGQGNFNSPLHF | TGTGCCAGTAGTCGCGGGGGACAGGGTAATTTTAATTCACCCCTCCACTTT
NA | TRBJ2-5 | TRBV11-3 | NA | CASSLYSEETQYF | TGTGCCAGCAGCTTGTATTCTGAAGAGACCCAGTACTTC
NA | TRBJ2-2 | TRBV4-2 | NA | CASSQEAEGAYTGELFF | TGTGCCAGCAGCCAGGAAGCGGAGGGGGCTTACACCGGGGAGCTGTTTTTT
few | TRBJ2-3 | TRBV4-3 | TRBD2 | CASSLSGGADDTQYF | TGCGCCAGCAGCCTTAGCGGGGGGGCCGACGATACGCAGTATTTT
NA | TRBJ1-4 | TRBV30 | NA | CAWSQTGTANEKLFF | TGTGCCTGGAGTCAGACCGGGACTGCTAATGAAAAACTGTTTTTT
NA | TRBJ1-1 | TRBV5-6 | TRBD1 | CASSLGPDRGYITEAFF | TGTGCCAGCAGCTTGGGACCGGACAGGGGGTACATCACTGAAGCTTTCTTT
NA | TRBJ1-5 | TRBV2 | TRBD1 | CASTKGALEQPQHF | TGTGCCAGCACGAAGGGGGCTTTGGAGCAGCCCCAGCATTTT
NA | TRBJ2-4 | TRBV3-1/TRBV3-2 | NA | CASSHVRGKNIQYF | TGTGCCAGCAGCCATGTAAGGGGCAAAAACATTCAGTACTTC
NA | TRBJ1-3 | TRBV28 | NA | CASSLPGGRGHTIYF | TGTGCCAGCAGTTTACCGGGCGGCAGGGGCCACACCATATATTTT
NA | TRBJ2-1 | TRBV6-2/TRBV6-3 | TRBD2 | CASSSTSGIPGNEQFF | TGTGCCAGCAGTTCGACTAGCGGGATCCCGGGGAATGAGCAGTTCTTC
few | TRBJ2-1 | TRBV24-1 | TRBD2 | CATSDLTSGDYNEQFF | TGTGCCACCAGTGATCTCACTAGCGGGGACTACAATGAGCAGTTCTTC
few | TRBJ2-2 | TRBV20-1 | NA | CSASKGASNTGELFF | TGCAGTGCTAGTAAAGGGGCCAGTAACACCGGGGAGCTGTTTTTT
NA | TRBJ1-2 | TRBV24-1 | TRBD1 | CATSDFPNRGRVGYTF | TGTGCCACCAGTGATTTTCCCAACAGGGGGCGGGTTGGCTACACCTTC
NA | TRBJ2-2 | TRBV2 | TRBD2 | CASNQGLETGELFF | TGTGCCAGCAACCAGGGACTAGAAACCGGGGAGCTGTTTTTT
NA | TRBJ1-2 | TRBV2 | NA | CASSELSGENGYTF | TGTGCCAGCAGTGAACTATCAGGGGAGAATGGCTACACCTTC
NA | TRBJ1-1 | TRBV10-3 | NA | CAITQDVNTEAFF | TGTGCCATCACCCAGGATGTAAACACTGAAGCTTTCTTT
NA | TRBJ1-1 | TRBV6-5 | TRBD1 | CASSIGTGVGTEAFF | TGTGCCAGCAGTATCGGGACAGGGGTGGGCACTGAAGCTTTCTTT
once | TRBJ1-3 | TRBV30 | TRBD1 | CAWRDRAGNTIYF | TGTGCCTGGCGGGACAGGGCTGGAAACACCATATATTTT
NA | TRBJ1-1 | TRBV19 | TRBD1 | CASSKRQGDNMNTEAFF | TGTGCCAGTAGTAAGCGACAGGGGGATAATATGAACACTGAAGCTTTCTTT
once | TRBJ1-3 | TRBV3-1/TRBV3-2 | TRBD1 | CASSQQGANTIYF | TGTGCCAGCAGCCAACAGGGGGCGAACACCATATATTTT